This note documents a single TCR beta chain sequence. This record belongs to a study of blood T cell repertoires in COVID-19. Study overall: Researchers got acute and convalescent COVID-19 samples from the United States, Italy and Spain. Sources were T cells, B-cell-depleted T cells, or PBMCs; the material itself was cDNA or gDNA.

Germline V lookup: CDR1 MNHEY, CDR2 SVGAGI. V was clipped by 3 bases and J by 5 bases, with 7 bases between them. The CDR3 totals 12 residues. Authors' data handling: Estimates of nucleated cell counts were drawn from the amplification of reference gene primers. TCRdb keeps only in-frame clones here, not all; method: immunoSEQ multiplex PCR. From that table come the V and J calls and clone size; the DNA was used to work out D and trimming. The top ten hold approximately 8.1% of the sample, which has some 190,000 clones, about four fifths seen once. J is TRBJ1-1 and V is TRBV6-5; unclear D gene. Sequencing used peripheral blood. The receptor comes from a woman aged 55 to 70 with COVID-19, enrolled during active disease. CDR3 loop: CASSYGRTEAFF. In DNA form, the CDR3 reads TGTGCCAGCAGTTATGGCAGGACTGAAGCTTTCTTT.